This TCR beta chain is drawn from a study of blood T cell repertoires in COVID-19. Study-level background: COVID-19 samples collected from the United States, Italy and Spain covered acute and convalescent phases. T cells, B-cell-depleted T cells, or PBMCs supplied cDNA or gDNA.

Original handling: Scientists estimated how many nucleated cells there were by amplifying reference gene primers. The protocol was immunoSEQ multiplex PCR, while the TCRdb copy is restricted to in-frame clones and leaves out a portion. The V and J calls and clone size are taken from that table; D and trimming were inferred from the DNA. The sample lists 240,000 or so clones, approximately 88% seen once, with just under 0.8% in the top ten. The germline V gene encodes CDR1 MDHEN and CDR2 SYDVKM. This CDR3 contains 15 residues. V gave up 2 bases and J gave up 2 bases, with 11 bases separating them. The chain couples TRBV28 to TRBJ2-3; D possibly corresponds to TRBD1 (5 bases). Sequencing was done on a sample of peripheral blood. The origin of this receptor is a woman aged 25 to 39 with acute or convalescent COVID-19. The CDR3 region has the DNA TGTGCCAGCAGTTTAGGGGCGGCGCACACAGATACGCAGTATTTT. The encoded protein is CASSLGAAHTDTQYF.